This T cell receptor (beta chain) emerged from a study of blood T cell repertoires in COVID-19. As for the study in general: From T cells, B-cell-depleted T cells, or PBMCs came the material, which was cDNA or gDNA.

Under the authors' procedure: Estimates of nucleated cell counts were drawn from the amplification of reference gene primers. Data came from immunoSEQ multiplex PCR; TCRdb stores just in-frame clones and leaves some out. The V and J calls and clone size come from that table; D and trimming were worked out from the DNA. This table has 150,000 to 200,000 clones, around 82% appearing once. The ends lost 3 bases at V and 5 bases at J; junction bases unmatched: 8. The CDR3 totals 15 residues. CDR1 is LGHDT, CDR2 YNNKEL, per germline (reference sequence). The sequence was collected from a woman aged 70-85 years who had recovered from COVID-19. The chain joins TRBV3-1 (or the pseudogene TRBV3-2) to TRBJ2-5, with 8 bases lining up with TRBD2. Input material: peripheral blood. The CDR3 protein is CASSHPGGGAETQYF. Written as DNA, the CDR3 is TGTGCCAGCAGCCACCCGGGGGGGGGCGCGGAGACCCAGTACTTC.